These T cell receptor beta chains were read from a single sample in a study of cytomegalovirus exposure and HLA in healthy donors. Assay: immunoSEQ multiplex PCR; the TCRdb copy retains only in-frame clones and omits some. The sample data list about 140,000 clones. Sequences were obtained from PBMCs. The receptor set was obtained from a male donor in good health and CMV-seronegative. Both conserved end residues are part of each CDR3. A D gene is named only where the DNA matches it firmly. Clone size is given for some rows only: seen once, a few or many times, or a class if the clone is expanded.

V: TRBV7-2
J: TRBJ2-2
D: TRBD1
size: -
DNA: TGTGCCAGCAGCTTCGGGACAGGGAACACCGGGGAGCTGTTTTTT
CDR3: CASSFGTGNTGELFF

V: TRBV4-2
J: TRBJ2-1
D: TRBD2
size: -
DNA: TGTGCCAGCAGCCGAACTAGCGGGGGGGCAAATGAGCAGTTCTTC
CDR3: CASSRTSGGANEQFF

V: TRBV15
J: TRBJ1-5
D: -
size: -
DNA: TGTGCCACCAGCAGAGCAGGGGAACAGCCCCAGCATTTT
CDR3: CATSRAGEQPQHF

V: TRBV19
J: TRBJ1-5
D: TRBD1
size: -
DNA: TGTGCCAGTAGTGACAGGGGCGATCAGCCCCAGCATTTT
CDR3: CASSDRGDQPQHF

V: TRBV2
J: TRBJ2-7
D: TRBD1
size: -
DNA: TGTGCCAGCGTGAGACAGGGGGCGCGGGAGCAGTACTTC
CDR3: CASVRQGAREQYF

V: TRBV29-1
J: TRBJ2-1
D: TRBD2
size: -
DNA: TGCAGCGTTGTTTCCACCGGTCGCGGGAGAGGGAACAATGAGCAGTTCTTC
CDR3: CSVVSTGRGRGNNEQFF

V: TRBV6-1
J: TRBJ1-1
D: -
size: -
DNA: TGTGCCAGCAGTATCGGGGGTCCCCTCTTT
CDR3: CASSIGGPLF

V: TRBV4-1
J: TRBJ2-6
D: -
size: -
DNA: TGCGCCAGCAGCTTGGCTTCGGGGGAAGTGGATATTGGGGCCAACGTCCTGACTTTC
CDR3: CASSLASGEVDIGANVLTF

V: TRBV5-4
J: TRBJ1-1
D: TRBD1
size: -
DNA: TGTGCCAGCACACAGGGGCAGAACACTGAAGCTTTCTTT
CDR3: CASTQGQNTEAFF

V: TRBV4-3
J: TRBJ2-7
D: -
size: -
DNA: TGCGCCAGCAGCCAAGCCCGACAGCTCTACGAGCAGTACTTC
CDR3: CASSQARQLYEQYF

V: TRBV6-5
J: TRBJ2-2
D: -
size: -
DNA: TGTGCCAGCAGCCGGGACATTACGGGCGGGGAGCTGTTTTTT
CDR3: CASSRDITGGELFF

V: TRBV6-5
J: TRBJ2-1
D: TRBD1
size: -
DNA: TGTGCCAGCAGGCCGGGACAGGAGAACTACAATGAGCAGTTCTTC
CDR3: CASRPGQENYNEQFF

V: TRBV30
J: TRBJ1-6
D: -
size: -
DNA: TGTGCCTGGAGCCTGGAGTCCGGTTCACCCCTCCACTTT
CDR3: CAWSLESGSPLHF

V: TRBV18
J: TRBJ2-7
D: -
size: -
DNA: TGTGCCAGCTCACCACAGGAGGGTTCCTACGAGCAGTACTTC
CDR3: CASSPQEGSYEQYF

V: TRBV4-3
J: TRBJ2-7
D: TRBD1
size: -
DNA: TGCGCCAGCAGCCAAGAGGACAGGACCTACGAGCAGTACTTC
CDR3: CASSQEDRTYEQYF

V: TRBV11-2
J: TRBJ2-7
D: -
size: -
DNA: TGTGCCAGCAGACTAGGGGGCTACGAGCAGTACTTC
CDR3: CASRLGGYEQYF

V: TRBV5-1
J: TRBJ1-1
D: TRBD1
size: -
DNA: TGCGCCAGCGCCGGGCAGGGGGGAATGGGGACTGAAGCTTTCTTT
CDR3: CASAGQGGMGTEAFF

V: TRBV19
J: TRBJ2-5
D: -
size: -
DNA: TGTGCCAGTAGTCAAGGTTGGGCCCAGGAGACCCAGTACTTC
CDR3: CASSQGWAQETQYF

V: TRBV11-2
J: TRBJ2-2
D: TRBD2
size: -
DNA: TGTGCCAGCAGCTTGGGGTTGGCTAGCGGGAAGAACACCGGGGAGCTGTTTTTT
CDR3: CASSLGLASGKNTGELFF

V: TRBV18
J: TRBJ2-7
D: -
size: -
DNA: TGTGCCAGCTCATATGAGGGATTCGCCTACGAGCAGTACTTC
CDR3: CASSYEGFAYEQYF

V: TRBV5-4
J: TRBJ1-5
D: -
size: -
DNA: TGTGCCAGCAGCTTGGACAGGGAAGTTGGTCAGCCCCAGCATTTT
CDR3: CASSLDREVGQPQHF

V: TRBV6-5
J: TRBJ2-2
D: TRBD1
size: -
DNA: TGTGCCAGCAGCATAAACAGGGGGACGGGCGGGGAGCTGTTTTTT
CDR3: CASSINRGTGGELFF

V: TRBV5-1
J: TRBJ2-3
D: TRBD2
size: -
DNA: TGCGCCAGCAGCTTGGCGGGGAGCGGGGGCACAGATACGCAGTATTTT
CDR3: CASSLAGSGGTDTQYF

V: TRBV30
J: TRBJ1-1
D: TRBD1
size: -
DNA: TGTGCCTGGAGTAGGCAGGGGGACACTGAAGCTTTCTTT
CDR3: CAWSRQGDTEAFF

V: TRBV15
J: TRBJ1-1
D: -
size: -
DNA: TGTGCCACCAGCAGAATAACAGGTGAAGCTTTCTTT
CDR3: CATSRITGEAFF

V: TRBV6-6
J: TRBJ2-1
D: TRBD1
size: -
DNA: TGTGCCAGCCGGGACAGGGAATACAATGAGCAGTTCTTC
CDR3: CASRDREYNEQFF

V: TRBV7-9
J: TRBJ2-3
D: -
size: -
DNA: TGTGCCAGCAGCTTTGAGCGGGTACTCACAGATACGCAGTATTTT
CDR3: CASSFERVLTDTQYF

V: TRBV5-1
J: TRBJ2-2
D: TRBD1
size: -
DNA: TGCGCCAGCAGCGGGGCGACAGGGCGAAACACCGGGGAGCTGTTTTTT
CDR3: CASSGATGRNTGELFF

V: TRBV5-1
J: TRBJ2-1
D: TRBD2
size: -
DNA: TGCGCCAGCAGCTCCCTAGCGGGAGAAGGCTACAATGAGCAGTTCTTC
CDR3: CASSSLAGEGYNEQFF

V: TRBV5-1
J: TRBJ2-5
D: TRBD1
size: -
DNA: TGCGCCAGCAGCTCCCGACAGGGCCCGCAAGAGACCCAGTACTTC
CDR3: CASSSRQGPQETQYF

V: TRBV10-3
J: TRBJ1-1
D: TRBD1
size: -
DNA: TGTGCCATCAGTACCAAGACAGGGGGAAACACTGAAGCTTTCTTT
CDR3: CAISTKTGGNTEAFF

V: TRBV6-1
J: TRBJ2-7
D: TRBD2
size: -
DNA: TGTGCCAGCAGCTACGCTAGCGGGGGGTGGGAGCAGTACTTC
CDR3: CASSYASGGWEQYF

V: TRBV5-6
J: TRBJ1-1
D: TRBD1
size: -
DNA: TGTGCCAGCAGCCGACAGGGTGTGTTCACTGAAGCTTTCTTT
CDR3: CASSRQGVFTEAFF

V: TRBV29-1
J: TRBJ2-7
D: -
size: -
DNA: TGCAGCGTTGTTTGGGACTTTACCCACGAGCAGTACTTC
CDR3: CSVVWDFTHEQYF

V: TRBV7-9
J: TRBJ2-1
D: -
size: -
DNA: TGTGCCAGCAGCAGAGCGCGCAATGAGCAGTTCTTC
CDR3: CASSRARNEQFF

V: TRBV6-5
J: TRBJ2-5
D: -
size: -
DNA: TGTGCCAGCAACGGCGGGGGCCTGGGGGAGACCCAGTACTTC
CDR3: CASNGGGLGETQYF

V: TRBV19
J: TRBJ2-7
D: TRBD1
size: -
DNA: TGTGCCAGTAGTGACATCGCCGGGACAGGGCACCACGAGCAGTACTTC
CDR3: CASSDIAGTGHHEQYF

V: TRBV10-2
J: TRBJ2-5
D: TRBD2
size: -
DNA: TGCGCCAGCAGTGAACGGGGGGATAGAGGGGAGACCCAGTACTTC
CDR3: CASSERGDRGETQYF

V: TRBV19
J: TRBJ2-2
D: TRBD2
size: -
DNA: TGTGCCAGTAAGAAGCGGGAGGACACCGGGGAGCTGTTTTTT
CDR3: CASKKREDTGELFF

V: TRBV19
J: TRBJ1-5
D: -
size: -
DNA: TGTGCCAGTAGTATAGGGCAGGGAGGGCGGCCCCAGCATTTT
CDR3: CASSIGQGGRPQHF

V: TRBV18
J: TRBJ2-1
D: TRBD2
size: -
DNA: TGTGCCAGCTCCCCTCCAACTAGCGGCAGTAACAATGAGCAGTTCTTC
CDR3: CASSPPTSGSNNEQFF

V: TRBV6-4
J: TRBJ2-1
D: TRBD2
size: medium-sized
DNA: TGTGCCAGCAGTGACTCTAGCGGGGGGGCCAATGAGCAGTTCTTC
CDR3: CASSDSSGGANEQFF

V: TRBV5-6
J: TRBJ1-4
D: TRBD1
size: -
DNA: TGTGCCAGCAGCTTGGGCCCGACAGGGGGTAATGAAAAACTGTTTTTT
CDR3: CASSLGPTGGNEKLFF

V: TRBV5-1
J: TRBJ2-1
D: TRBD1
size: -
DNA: TGCGCCAGCTCGAGGGGGCGAATGAATGAGCAGTTCTTC
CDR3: CASSRGRMNEQFF

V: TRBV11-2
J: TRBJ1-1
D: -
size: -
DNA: TGTGCCAGCAGCTTAGCGGGCAGGGGCCTCACTGAAGCTTTCTTT
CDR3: CASSLAGRGLTEAFF

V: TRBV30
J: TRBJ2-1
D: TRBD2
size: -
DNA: TGTGCCTGGAGTGTACTAAGACTAGCGGGGGGGCCTCTCGGCTCCGACAATGAGCAGTTCTTC
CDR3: CAWSVLRLAGGPLGSDNEQFF

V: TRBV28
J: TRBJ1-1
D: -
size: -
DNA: TGTGCCAGCAGTACAGGGAACACTGAAGCTTTCTTT
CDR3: CASSTGNTEAFF

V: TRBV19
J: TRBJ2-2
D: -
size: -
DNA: TGTGCCAGTAGTGCCCGGGGATTTAACACCGGGGAGCTGTTTTTT
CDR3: CASSARGFNTGELFF

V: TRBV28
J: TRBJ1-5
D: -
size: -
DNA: TGTGCCAGCTCCGAGCTCAATCAGCCCCAGCATTTT
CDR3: CASSELNQPQHF

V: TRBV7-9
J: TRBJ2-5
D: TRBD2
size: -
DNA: TGTGCCACCCCGAGGGCGGGGGTAGAGACCCAGTACTTC
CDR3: CATPRAGVETQYF

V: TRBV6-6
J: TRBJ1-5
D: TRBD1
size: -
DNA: TGTGCCAGCAGCGACAGGGGATCGGCCCTGGGGCCCCAGCATTTT
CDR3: CASSDRGSALGPQHF

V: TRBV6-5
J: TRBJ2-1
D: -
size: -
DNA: TGTGCCAGCACCCGGTTGCAGGGGACATACAATGAGCAGTTCTTC
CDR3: CASTRLQGTYNEQFF

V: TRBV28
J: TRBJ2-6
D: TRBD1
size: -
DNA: TGTGCCAGTACCGGGACAGGGCCCGGTGGGGCCAACGTCCTGACTTTC
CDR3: CASTGTGPGGANVLTF

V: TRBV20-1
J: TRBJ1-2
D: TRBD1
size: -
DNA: TGCAGTGCTGGACAGGGCCTCGGCTACACCTTC
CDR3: CSAGQGLGYTF

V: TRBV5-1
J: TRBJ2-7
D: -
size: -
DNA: TGCGCCAGCAGCAAGGACAGAGACTACGAGCAGTACTTC
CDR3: CASSKDRDYEQYF